This T cell receptor (beta chain) is drawn from a study of T cell changes during pregnancy in multiple sclerosis. The method was immunoSEQ multiplex PCR; TCRdb's version includes in-frame clones alone and lacks a portion of them. The sample records just under 80,000 clones, around 93% being singletons. CDR3 length: 17 residues. Germline V gene sequence: CDR1 LNHNV, CDR2 YYDKDF (reference sequence). V was shortened by 8 bases and J by 2 bases, with 23 bases between the two germline ends. The rearrangement uses TRBV15 and TRBJ2-3, with TRBD2 as a possible D gene (5 bases). The material sequenced was peripheral blood, taken in the first trimester of pregnancy. The sequence came from a female donor with multiple sclerosis, enrolled in a pregnancy study. DNA of the CDR3: TGTGCCACCGGGAGTTTAGGTAGATTCGGTTCCACAGATACGCAGTATTTT. Translated: CATGSLGRFGSTDTQYF.